This T cell receptor beta chain came from a study of monozygotic twins with inflammatory bowel disease. Whole-study results and caveats: Lower TCRbeta diversity (inverse Simpson) was seen in IBD patients than in healthy co-twins.

As regards this clonotype: Its antigen is not identified.

CDR3 length equals 17 residues. From germline, CDR1 is DFQATT and CDR2 SNEGSKA (reference sequence). TCRdb re-called the 5' RACE reads and shows each CDR3 protein once, DNA omitted. In all, the sample yields roughly 320,000 distinct CDR3 sequences. Sequencing was performed on blood. The TCR comes from a human donor with ulcerative colitis or Crohn's disease, or a healthy co-twin of an affected twin (not recorded which). The chain combines TRBV20-1 with TRBJ2-6; TCRdb calls TRBD1, which cannot be checked without DNA. CDR3 in amino acids: CSAAGTFTLSGANVLTF.